This T cell receptor (beta chain) stems from a study of spatial heterogeneity in lung cancer. Study at large: Unique TCR and UMI combinations averaged more than ten appearances each in raw reads.

Germline V gives CDR1 MDHEN, CDR2 SYDVKM. The CDR3 is 12 residues long. Between the trimmed V and J ends, which lost 7 bases and 1 base, there was a span of 8 bases. MiXCR, applied by TCRdb to the 5' RACE reads, yields one record per CDR3 protein. The table records 3,500 to 4,500 distinct CDR3 sequences, about a quarter of them present only once. This clonotype was seen only a few times. Its specificity is not known. Study findings and constraints: Blood contained ubiquitous expanded tumor TCRs more at resection than at follow-up.

Time point specified: blood at routine non-recurrence follow-up after resection. Tumor, nontumor lung or frozen PBMC supplied whole RNA that was sequenced unsorted. V usage is TRBV28 and J usage is TRBJ2-7; D remains ambiguous. The sample consisted of PBMCs, taken at follow-up. The source of this sequence is a male donor with early-stage non-small cell lung cancer. Written as DNA, the CDR3 is TGTGCCAGCACCCCCCGATCCTACGAGCAGTACTTC. This codes for CASTPRSYEQYF.